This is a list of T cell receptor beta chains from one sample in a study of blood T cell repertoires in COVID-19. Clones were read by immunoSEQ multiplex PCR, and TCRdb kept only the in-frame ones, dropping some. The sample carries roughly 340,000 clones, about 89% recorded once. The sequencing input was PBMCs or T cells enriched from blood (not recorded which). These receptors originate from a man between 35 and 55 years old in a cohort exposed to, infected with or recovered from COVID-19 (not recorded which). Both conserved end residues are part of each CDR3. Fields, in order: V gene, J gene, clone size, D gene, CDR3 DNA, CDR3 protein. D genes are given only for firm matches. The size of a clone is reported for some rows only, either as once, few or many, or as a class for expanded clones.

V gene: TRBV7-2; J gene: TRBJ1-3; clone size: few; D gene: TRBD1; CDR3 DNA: TGTGCCAGCAGCTTAGAGGGGGCGATCATATATTTT; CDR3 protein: CASSLEGAIIYF
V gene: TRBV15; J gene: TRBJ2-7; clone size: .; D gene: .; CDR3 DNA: TGTGCCACCAGCAGAAATACAGGGTTCGAGCAGTACTTC; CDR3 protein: CATSRNTGFEQYF
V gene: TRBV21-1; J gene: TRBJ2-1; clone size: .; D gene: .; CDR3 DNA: TGTGCCAGCAGCAAAGCGCCAACGGGAGGGCTATACAATGAGCAGTTCTTC; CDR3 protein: CASSKAPTGGLYNEQFF
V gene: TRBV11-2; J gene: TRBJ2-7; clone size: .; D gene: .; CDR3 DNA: TGTGCCAGCAGCTCACGGTCTAGCGCCCCCTACGAGCAGTACTTC; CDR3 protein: CASSSRSSAPYEQYF
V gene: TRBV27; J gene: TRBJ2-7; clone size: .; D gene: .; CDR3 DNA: TGTGCCAGCAGTTTACGGTTAGCGAGCTCCTACGAGCAGTACTTC; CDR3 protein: CASSLRLASSYEQYF
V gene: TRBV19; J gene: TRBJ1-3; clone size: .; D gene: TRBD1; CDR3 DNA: TGTGCCAGTAGTCCAAGGACAGGGGTCAACACCATATATTTT; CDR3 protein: CASSPRTGVNTIYF
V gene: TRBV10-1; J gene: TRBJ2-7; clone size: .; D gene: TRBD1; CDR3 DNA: TGCGCCAGCAGTGGAACAGGGGGCCCCTACGAGCAGTACTTC; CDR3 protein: CASSGTGGPYEQYF
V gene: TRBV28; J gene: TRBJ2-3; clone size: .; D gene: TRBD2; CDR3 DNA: TGTGCCAGCAGTTCCCCTAGCGGCAGCAATACGCAGTATTTT; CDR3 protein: CASSSPSGSNTQYF
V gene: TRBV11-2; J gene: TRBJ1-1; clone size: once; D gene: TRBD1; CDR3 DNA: TGTGCCAGCAGCACAAATTCGGGACAGGGTTTGGGGACCACTGAAGCTTTCTTT; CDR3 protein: CASSTNSGQGLGTTEAFF
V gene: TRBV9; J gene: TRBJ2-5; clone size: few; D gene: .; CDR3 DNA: TGTGCCAGCAGCGGAACTAGTTTCGAGACCCAGTACTTC; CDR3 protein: CASSGTSFETQYF
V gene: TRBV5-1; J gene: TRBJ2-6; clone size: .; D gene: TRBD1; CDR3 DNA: TGCGCCAGCAGCCGGGGGGACAGGGGCGTAAGAGGGGCCAACGTCCTGACTTTC; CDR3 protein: CASSRGDRGVRGANVLTF
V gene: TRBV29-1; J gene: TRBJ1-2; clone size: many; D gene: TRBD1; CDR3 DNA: TGCAGCGTACCGGGACAGGGGGTCGATGGCTACACCTTC; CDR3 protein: CSVPGQGVDGYTF
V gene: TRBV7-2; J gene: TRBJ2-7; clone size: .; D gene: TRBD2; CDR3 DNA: TGTGCCAGCAGCTTAGCGACGGCGACTAGCCCGTACTTC; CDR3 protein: CASSLATATSPYF
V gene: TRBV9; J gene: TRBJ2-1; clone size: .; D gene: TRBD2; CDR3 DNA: TGTGCCAGCAGCGTAGGGGGAGGGAGGAGCTACAATGAGCAGTTCTTC; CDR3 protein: CASSVGGGRSYNEQFF
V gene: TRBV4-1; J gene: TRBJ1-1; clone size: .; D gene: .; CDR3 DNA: TGCGCCAGCAGCCACTCATTGAGAACTGAAGCTTTCTTT; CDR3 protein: CASSHSLRTEAFF
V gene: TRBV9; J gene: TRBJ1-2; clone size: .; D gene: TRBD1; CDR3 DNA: TGTGCCAGCAGCGAGACAGGGCTCGGCTACACCTTC; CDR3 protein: CASSETGLGYTF
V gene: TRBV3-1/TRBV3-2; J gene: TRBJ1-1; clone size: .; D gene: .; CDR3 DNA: TGTGCCAGCAGCCAAACACACATGAACACTGAAGCTTTCTTT; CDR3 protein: CASSQTHMNTEAFF
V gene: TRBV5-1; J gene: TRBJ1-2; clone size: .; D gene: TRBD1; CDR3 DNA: TGCGCCAGCAGAACCGGGACAGGGCCTAACTATGGCTACACCTTC; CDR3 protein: CASRTGTGPNYGYTF
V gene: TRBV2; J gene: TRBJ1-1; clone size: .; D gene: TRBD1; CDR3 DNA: TGTGCCAGCGCAGCGCAGGGGGCGCCTGGGAACACTGAAGCTTTCTTT; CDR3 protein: CASAAQGAPGNTEAFF
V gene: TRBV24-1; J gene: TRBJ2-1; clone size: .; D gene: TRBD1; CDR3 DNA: TGTGCCACCAGTGATCCGGGACAGGTCCGCAATGAGCAGTTCTTC; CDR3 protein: CATSDPGQVRNEQFF
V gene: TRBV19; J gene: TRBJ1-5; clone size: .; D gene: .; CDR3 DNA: TGTGCCAGTAGAACACAGGGCGTGGGCAATCAGCCCCAGCATTTT; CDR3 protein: CASRTQGVGNQPQHF
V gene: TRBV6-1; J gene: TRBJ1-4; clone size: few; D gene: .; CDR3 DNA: TGTGCCAGCAGTGATGGGGGGTCGGGGAATGAAAAACTGTTTTTT; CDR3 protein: CASSDGGSGNEKLFF
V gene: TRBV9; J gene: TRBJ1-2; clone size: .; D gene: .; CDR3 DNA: TGTGCCAGCAGCACACGGACACCGGCTAACTATGGCTACACCTTC; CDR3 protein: CASSTRTPANYGYTF
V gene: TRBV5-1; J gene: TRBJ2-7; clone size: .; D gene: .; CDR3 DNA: TGCGCCAGCAGCTTGGCCGGGGGAACCTACGAGCAGTACTTC; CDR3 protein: CASSLAGGTYEQYF
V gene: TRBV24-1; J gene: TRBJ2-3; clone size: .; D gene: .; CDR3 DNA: TGTGCCACCAAGGAAGGGGGTAGGACAGATACGCAGTATTTT; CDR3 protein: CATKEGGRTDTQYF
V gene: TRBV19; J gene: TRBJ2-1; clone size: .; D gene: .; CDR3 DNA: TGTGCCAGTAGTAGGGACATTTACAATGAGCAGTTCTTC; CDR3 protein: CASSRDIYNEQFF
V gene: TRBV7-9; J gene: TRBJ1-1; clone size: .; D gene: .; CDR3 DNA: TGTGCCAGCAGCCGGGAGTCGGTCACTGAAGCTTTCTTT; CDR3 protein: CASSRESVTEAFF
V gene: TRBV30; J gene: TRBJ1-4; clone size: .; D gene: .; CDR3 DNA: TGTGCCTGGAGTGTACCCCTTGGAGGCCGGTCTGCAACTAATGAAAAACTGTTTTTT; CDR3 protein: CAWSVPLGGRSATNEKLFF
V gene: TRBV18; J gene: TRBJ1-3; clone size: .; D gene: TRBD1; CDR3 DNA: TGTGCCAGCTCACAAGGGACAGCTGGAAACACCATATATTTT; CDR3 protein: CASSQGTAGNTIYF
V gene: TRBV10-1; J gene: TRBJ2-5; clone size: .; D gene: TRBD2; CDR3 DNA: TGCGCCAGCAGCCCATCGACTAGCGGGAGTTCAGAGACCCAGTACTTC; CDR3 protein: CASSPSTSGSSETQYF
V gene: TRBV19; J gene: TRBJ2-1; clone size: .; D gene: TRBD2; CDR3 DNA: TGTGCCAGTAGACTAGCGGGATTTGAGCAGTTCTTC; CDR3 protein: CASRLAGFEQFF
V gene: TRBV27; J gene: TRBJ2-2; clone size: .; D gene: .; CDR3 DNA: TGTGCCAGCTGCGGGGTAGCCACCGGGGAGCTGTTTTTT; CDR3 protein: CASCGVATGELFF
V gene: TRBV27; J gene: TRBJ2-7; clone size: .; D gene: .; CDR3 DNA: TGTGCCAGCAGTATCGCGACAGACTCCTACGAGCAGTACTTC; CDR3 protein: CASSIATDSYEQYF
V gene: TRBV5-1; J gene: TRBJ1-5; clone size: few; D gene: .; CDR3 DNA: TGCGCCAGCAGCTTGGGGACAGGCAATCAGCCCCAGCATTTT; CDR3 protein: CASSLGTGNQPQHF
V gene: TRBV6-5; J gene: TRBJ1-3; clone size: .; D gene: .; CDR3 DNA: TGTGCCAGCAGTCAGGATTACTCTGGAAACACCATATATTTT; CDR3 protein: CASSQDYSGNTIYF
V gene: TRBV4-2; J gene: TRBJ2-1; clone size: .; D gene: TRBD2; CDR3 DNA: TGTGCCAGCAGCCCTGGACTAGCGGGAGGGGCCTACAATGAGCAGTTCTTC; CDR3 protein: CASSPGLAGGAYNEQFF
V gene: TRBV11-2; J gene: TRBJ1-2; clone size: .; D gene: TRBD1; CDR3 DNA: TGTGCCAGCAGCCAGACAGGGGGTGGCTACACCTTC; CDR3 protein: CASSQTGGGYTF
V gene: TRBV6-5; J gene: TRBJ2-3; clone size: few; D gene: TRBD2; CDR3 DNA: TGTGCCAGCAGTCTCCTAGCGGGAGACACAGATACGCAGTATTTT; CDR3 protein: CASSLLAGDTDTQYF
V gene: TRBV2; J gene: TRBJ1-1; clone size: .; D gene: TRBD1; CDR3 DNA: TGTGCCAGCAGGGACAGGGAAGCACCTGGCACTGAAGCTTTCTTT; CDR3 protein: CASRDREAPGTEAFF
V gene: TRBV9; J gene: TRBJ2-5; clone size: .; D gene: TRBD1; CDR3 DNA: TGTGCCAGCGGAAGGGGGGACAGGGAAAGCCAAGAGACCCAGTACTTC; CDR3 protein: CASGRGDRESQETQYF
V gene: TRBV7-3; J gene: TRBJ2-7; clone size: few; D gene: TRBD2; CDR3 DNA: TGTGCCAGCAGCTCCGGACTAGCGTACGAGCAGTACTTC; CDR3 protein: CASSSGLAYEQYF
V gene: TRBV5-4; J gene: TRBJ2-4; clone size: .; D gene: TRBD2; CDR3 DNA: TGTGCCAGCAGCCCGGGGGGGGTTACAAACATTCAGTACTTC; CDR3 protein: CASSPGGVTNIQYF
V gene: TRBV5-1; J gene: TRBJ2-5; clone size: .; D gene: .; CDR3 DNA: TGCGCCAGCAGCCCAGACAATCGGGAGACCCAGTACTTC; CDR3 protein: CASSPDNRETQYF
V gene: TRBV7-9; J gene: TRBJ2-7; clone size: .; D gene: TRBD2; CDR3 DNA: TGTGCCAGCAGCGATCAGTTAAGCGGGAGTGACGAGCAGTACTTC; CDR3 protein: CASSDQLSGSDEQYF
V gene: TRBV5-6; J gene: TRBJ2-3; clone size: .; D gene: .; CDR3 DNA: TGTGCCAGCAGCTTGGTGGGTAGCTCGGGTAGCGCAGATACGCAGTATTTT; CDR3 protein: CASSLVGSSGSADTQYF
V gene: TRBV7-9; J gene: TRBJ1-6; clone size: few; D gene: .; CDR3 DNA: TGTGCCAGCAGCTTTTACAGTAGCTCCTATAATTCACCCCTCCACTTT; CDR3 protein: CASSFYSSSYNSPLHF
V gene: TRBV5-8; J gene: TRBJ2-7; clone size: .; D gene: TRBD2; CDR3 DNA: TGTGCCAGCAGCTTCCTCGGACTAGCAAAAACCGGCGAGCAGTACTTC; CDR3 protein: CASSFLGLAKTGEQYF
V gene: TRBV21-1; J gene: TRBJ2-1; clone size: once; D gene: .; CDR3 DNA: TGTGCCAGCAGCAAACTCGGTCCAAGCTCCTACAATGAGCAGTTCTTC; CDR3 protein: CASSKLGPSSYNEQFF
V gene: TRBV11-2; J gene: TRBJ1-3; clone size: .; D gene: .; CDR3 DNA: TGTGCCAGCAGCTTACGGGGAAACTCTGGAAACACCATATATTTT; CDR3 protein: CASSLRGNSGNTIYF
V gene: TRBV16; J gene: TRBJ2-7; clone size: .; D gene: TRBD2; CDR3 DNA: TGTGCCAGCAGCCGCGCGGGAGCGGGAACCTACGAGCAGTACTTC; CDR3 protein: CASSRAGAGTYEQYF